This T cell receptor beta chain was identified in a study of blood T cell repertoires in COVID-19. Germline loops: CDR1 MDHEN, CDR2 SYDVKM. The CDR3 length is 18 residues. J lost 1 base, V lost 3 bases, and 10 bases had no gene match. This table comes from immunoSEQ multiplex PCR, and its TCRdb copy is limited to in-frame clones, with some not included. The sample has some 200,000 clones; roughly 80% are singletons. The TCR comes from a woman aged 40-49 years with acute or convalescent COVID-19. This chain uses TRBV28 with TRBJ1-2; the match to TRBD1 covers 11 bases. The source material was peripheral blood. The CDR3 DNA follows: TGTGCCAGCAGTTTCTCAGCCCGCGGGACAGGGGGTAACTATGGCTACACCTTC. Translation: CASSFSARGTGGNYGYTF.